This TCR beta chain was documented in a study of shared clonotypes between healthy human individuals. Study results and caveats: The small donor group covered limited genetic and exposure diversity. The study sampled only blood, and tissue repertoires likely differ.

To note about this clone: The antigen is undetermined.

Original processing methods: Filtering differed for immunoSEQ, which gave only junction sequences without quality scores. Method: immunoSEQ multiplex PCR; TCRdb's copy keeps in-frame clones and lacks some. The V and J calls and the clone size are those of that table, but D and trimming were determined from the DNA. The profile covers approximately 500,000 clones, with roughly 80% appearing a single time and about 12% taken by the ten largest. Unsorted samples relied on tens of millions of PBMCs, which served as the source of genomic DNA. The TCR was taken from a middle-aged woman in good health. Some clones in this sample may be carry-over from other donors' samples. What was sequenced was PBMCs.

The CDR3 nucleotides read TGTGCCAGCAGTGAAGCGGATAGCGGGAGGTCAGATACGCAGTATTTT. Translated: CASSEADSGRSDTQYF. The chain recombines TRBV2 with TRBJ2-3; TRBD2 matches 10 bases. V shed 0 bases and J 4 bases; nucleotides not matched to a gene: 4. The CDR3 is 16 residues long. Germline V gene data show CDR1 as SNHLY and CDR2 as FYNNEI.